The clone carrying this T cell receptor beta chain was counted at least ten times. The antigen is undetermined. As it was prepared, the TCRbeta library received unique molecular identifiers. TCRdb passed the PCR reads through MiXCR, listing each CDR3 protein once. Here the sample spans fewer than 250,000 distinct CDR3 sequences, under 9.5% being singletons. This sample is part of a study of T-cell reconstitution after alpha-beta-depleted transplantation in children. Study results and caveats: One year post-transplant, T-cell counts and diversity were largely derived from T cells produced anew. Some patients showed high day-60 TCRbeta diversity, which derived from surviving recipient T cells and thymic progenitors. Reports say that about two months after transplant, the alpha-beta T cells came out of several hundred graft clones that had expanded.

V lost 0 bases and J 3 bases, leaving 12 bases between the germline ends. From germline, CDR1 is LNHNV and CDR2 YYDKDF (reference sequence). CDR3 length equals 15 residues. The V and J genes are TRBV15 and TRBJ2-7; possibly TRBD1 or TRBD2 for D (5 bases each). Sample: PBMCs, mostly from graft donor cells, taken 180 days after TCRalphabeta/CD19-depleted stem cell transplant. This clonotype was obtained from a male patient aged 10 to 17 who had a stem cell transplant for acute lymphoblastic leukemia, so the T cells may come from the graft donor. CDR3 nucleotide sequence: TGTGCCACCAGCAGAGATGATTGGGACGGCTACGAGCAGTACTTC. Amino acids: CATSRDDWDGYEQYF.